The rows below give T cell receptor beta chains drawn from one sample of a study of blood T cell repertoires in COVID-19. The data were produced by immunoSEQ multiplex PCR, yet TCRdb's version contains in-frame clones alone and is incomplete. Of around 200,000 clones in the sample, approximately 81% were seen once. Specimen: peripheral blood. The receptors come from an elderly woman with active or convalescent COVID-19. Both conserved end residues are part of each CDR3. Fields, in order: J gene, V gene, clone size, D gene, CDR3 DNA, CDR3 protein. The D gene is left open where the match is weak. Not every row has a clone size; where given, it reads once, few, many or a size class.

TRBJ2-3	TRBV3-1/TRBV3-2	.	TRBD1	TGTGCCAGCAGCCCAACGGGACAGGGGTTAACAGATACGCAGTATTTT	CASSPTGQGLTDTQYF
TRBJ1-2	TRBV10-3	once	TRBD1	TGTGCCATCAGTCCACCGGGCACAGGGGGCCGCTATGGCTACACCTTC	CAISPPGTGGRYGYTF
TRBJ1-6	TRBV7-9	.	TRBD1	TGTGCCAGCAGCTCACGGGACAGCAATTCACCCCTCCACTTT	CASSSRDSNSPLHF
TRBJ2-1	TRBV5-1	.	TRBD2	TGCGCCAGCAGCTTGGAAACTAGCGGGGGTTACAATGAGCAGTTCTTC	CASSLETSGGYNEQFF
TRBJ2-3	TRBV7-2	.	.	TGTGCCAGCAGCTCCTCCTCGGGAGCGCGCGATACGCAGTATTTT	CASSSSSGARDTQYF
TRBJ2-1	TRBV19	.	.	TGTGCCAGTAGTATTGTGGTTCGACTACCTGAACAGTTCTTC	CASSIVVRLPEQFF
TRBJ1-5	TRBV11-2	.	.	TGTGCCAGCAGCTTAGTGGGCACTTTTAGCAATCAGCCCCAGCATTTT	CASSLVGTFSNQPQHF
TRBJ2-3	TRBV6-5	.	.	TGTGCCAGCAGTTACTCCGGGGACTCCACAGATACGCAGTATTTT	CASSYSGDSTDTQYF
TRBJ2-7	TRBV5-1	.	TRBD1	TGCGCCAGCAGCTTGGCCCCAACCGGGACAGGGGTTGGCGAGCAGTACTTC	CASSLAPTGTGVGEQYF
TRBJ2-2	TRBV11-3	once	TRBD2	TGTGCCAGCAGCTTAGATAGTGGACTAGAGTACCTGTTTTTT	CASSLDSGLEYLFF
TRBJ1-2	TRBV30	.	TRBD1	TGTGCCTGGAACCAGGACAGGGTCGTGGGCTACACCTTC	CAWNQDRVVGYTF
TRBJ1-2	TRBV7-8	.	TRBD1	TGTGCCAGCAGCTTAATGGCAGGGGGTGGCTACACCTTC	CASSLMAGGGYTF
TRBJ1-1	TRBV2	.	TRBD1	TGTGCCAGCACTCGACAGGGGCTGAACACTGAAGCTTTCTTT	CASTRQGLNTEAFF
TRBJ2-1	TRBV6-6	.	TRBD2	TGTGCCAGCAGACTAGCGGGGGGCGATGAGCAGTTCTTC	CASRLAGGDEQFF
TRBJ2-1	TRBV5-8	few	.	TGTGCCAGCAGCGGGAGCCTCACAGATAATGAGCAGTTCTTC	CASSGSLTDNEQFF
TRBJ2-2	TRBV3-1/TRBV3-2	few	TRBD2	TGTGCCAGCAGCCAACCGGGACTAGCGGGATCCGGGGAGCTGTTTTTT	CASSQPGLAGSGELFF